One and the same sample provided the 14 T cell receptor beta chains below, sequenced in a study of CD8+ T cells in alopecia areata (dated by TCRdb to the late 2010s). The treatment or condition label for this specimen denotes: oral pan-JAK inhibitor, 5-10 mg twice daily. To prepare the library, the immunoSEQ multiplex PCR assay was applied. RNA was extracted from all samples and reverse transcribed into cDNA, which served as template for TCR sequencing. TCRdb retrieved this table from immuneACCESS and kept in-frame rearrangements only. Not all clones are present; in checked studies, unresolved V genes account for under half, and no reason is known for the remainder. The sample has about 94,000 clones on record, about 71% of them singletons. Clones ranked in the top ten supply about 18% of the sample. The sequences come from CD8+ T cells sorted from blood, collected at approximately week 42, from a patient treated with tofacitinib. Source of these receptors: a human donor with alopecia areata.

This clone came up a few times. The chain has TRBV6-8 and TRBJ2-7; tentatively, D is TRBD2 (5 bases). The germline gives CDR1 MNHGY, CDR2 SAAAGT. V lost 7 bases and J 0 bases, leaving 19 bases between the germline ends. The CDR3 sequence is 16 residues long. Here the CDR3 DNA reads TGTGCCAGCAAGTCCGAGGGTCCCCCCAGCTCCTACGAGCAGTACTTC. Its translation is CASKSEGPPSSYEQYF.

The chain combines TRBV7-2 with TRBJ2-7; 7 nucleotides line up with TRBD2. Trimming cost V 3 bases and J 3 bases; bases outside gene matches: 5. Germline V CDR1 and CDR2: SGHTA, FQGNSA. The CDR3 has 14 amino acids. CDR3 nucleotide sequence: TGTGCCAGCAGCTTCGGGGCGGGGGACTACGAGCAGTACTTC. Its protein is CASSFGAGDYEQYF.

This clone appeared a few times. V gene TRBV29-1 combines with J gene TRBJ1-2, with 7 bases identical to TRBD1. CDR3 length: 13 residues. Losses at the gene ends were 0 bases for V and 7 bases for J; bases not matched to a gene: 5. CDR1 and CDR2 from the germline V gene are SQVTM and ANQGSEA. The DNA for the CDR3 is TGCAGCGTTGAAGATAATACAGGGGTTGGCTACACCTTC. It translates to CSVEDNTGVGYTF.

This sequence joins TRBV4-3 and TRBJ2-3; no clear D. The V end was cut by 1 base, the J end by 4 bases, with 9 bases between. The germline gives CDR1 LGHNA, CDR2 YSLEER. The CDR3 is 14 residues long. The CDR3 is CASSQVRWADTQYF. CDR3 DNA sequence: TGCGCCAGCAGCCAAGTCAGGTGGGCAGATACGCAGTATTTT.

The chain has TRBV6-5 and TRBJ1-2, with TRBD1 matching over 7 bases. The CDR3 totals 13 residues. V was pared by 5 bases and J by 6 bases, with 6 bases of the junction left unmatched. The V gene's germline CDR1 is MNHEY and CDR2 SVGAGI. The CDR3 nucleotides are TGTGCCAGCAGTCCCGCAGGGGGAAATGGCTACACCTTC. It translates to CASSPAGGNGYTF.

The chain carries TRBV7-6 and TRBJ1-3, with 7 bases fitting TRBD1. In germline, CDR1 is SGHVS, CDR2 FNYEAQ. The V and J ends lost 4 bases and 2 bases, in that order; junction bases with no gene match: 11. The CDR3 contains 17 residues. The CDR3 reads CASSSSAQGTAGNTIYF. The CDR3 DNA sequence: TGTGCCAGCAGCTCCTCGGCTCAGGGGACAGCTGGAAACACCATATATTTT.

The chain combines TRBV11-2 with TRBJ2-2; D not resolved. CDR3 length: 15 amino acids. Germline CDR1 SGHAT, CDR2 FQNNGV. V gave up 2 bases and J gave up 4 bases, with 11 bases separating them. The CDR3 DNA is TGTGCCAGCAGCTTACAGCACGGATCCACCGGGGAGCTGTTTTTT. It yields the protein CASSLQHGSTGELFF.

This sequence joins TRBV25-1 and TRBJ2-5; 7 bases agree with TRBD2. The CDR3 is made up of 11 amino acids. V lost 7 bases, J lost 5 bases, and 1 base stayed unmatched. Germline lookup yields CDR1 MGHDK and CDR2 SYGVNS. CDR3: CASNGGETQYF. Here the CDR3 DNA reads TGTGCCAGCAACGGGGGGGAGACCCAGTACTTC.

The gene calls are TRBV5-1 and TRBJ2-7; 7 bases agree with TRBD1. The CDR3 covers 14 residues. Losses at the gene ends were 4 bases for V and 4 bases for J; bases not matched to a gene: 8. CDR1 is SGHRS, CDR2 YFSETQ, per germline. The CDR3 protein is CASSPPTGKYEQYF. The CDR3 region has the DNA TGCGCCAGCAGCCCCCCGACAGGGAAATACGAGCAGTACTTC.

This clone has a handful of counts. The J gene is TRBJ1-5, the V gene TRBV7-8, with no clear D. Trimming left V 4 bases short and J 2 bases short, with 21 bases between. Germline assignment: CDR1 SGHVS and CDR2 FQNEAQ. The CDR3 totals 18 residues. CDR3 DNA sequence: TGTGCCAGCAGCTCCGAAAACCTATTGATTAGGGGCAATCAGCCCCAGCATTTT. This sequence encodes CASSSENLLIRGNQPQHF.

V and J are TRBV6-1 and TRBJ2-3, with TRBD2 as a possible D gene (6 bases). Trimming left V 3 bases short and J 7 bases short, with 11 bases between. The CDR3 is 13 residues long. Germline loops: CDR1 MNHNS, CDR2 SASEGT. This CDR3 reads CASSDGGGYTQYF. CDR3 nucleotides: TGTGCCAGCAGTGACGGGGGTGGCTATACGCAGTATTTT.

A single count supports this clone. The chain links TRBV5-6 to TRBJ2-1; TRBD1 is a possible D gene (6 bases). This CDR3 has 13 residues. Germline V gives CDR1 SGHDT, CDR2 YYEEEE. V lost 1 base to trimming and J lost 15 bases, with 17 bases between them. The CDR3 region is CASSLTADSERFF. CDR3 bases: TGTGCCAGCAGCTTGACCGCGGACAGCGAACGGTTCTTC. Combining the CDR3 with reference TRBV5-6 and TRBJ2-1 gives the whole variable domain DAGVTQSPTHLIKTRGQQVTLRCSPKSGHDTVSWYQQALGQGPQFIFQYYEEEERQRGNFPDRFSGHQFPNYSSELNVNALLLGDSALYLCASSLTADSERFFGPGTRLTVL.

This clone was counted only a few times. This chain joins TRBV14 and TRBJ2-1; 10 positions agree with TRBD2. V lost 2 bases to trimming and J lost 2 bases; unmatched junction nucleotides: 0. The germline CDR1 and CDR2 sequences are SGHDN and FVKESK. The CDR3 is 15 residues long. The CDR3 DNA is TGTGCCAGCAGCCAACTAGCGGGGGCCTACAATGAGCAGTTCTTC. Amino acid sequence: CASSQLAGAYNEQFF.

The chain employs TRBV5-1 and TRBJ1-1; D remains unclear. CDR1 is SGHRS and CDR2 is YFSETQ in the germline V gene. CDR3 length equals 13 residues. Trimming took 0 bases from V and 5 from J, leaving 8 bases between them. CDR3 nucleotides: TGCGCCAGCAGCTTGGCCCTGGGGACTGAAGCTTTCTTT. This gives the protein CASSLALGTEAFF. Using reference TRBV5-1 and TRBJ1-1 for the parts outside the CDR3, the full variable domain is KAGVTQTPRYLIKTRGQQVTLSCSPISGHRSVSWYQQTPGQGLQFLFEYFSETQRNKGNFPGRFSGRQFSNSRSEMNVSTLELGDSALYLCASSLALGTEAFFGQGTRLTVV.